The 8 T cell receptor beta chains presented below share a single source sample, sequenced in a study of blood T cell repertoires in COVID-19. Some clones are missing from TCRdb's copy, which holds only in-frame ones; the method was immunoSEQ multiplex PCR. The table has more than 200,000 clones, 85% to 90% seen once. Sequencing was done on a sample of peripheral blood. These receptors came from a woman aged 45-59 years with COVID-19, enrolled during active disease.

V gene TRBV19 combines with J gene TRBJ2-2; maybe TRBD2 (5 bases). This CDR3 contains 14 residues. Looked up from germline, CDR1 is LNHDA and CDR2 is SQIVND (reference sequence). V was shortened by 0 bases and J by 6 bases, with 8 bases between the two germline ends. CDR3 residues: CASSIDWGAGELFF. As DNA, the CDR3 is TGTGCCAGTAGTATAGATTGGGGAGCCGGGGAGCTGTTTTTT. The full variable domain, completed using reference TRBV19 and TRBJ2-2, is DGGITQSPKYLFRKEGQNVTLSCEQNLNHDAMYWYRQDPGQGLRLIYYSQIVNDFQKGDIAEGYSVSREKKESFPLTVTSAQKNPTAFYLCASSIDWGAGELFFGEGSRLTVL.

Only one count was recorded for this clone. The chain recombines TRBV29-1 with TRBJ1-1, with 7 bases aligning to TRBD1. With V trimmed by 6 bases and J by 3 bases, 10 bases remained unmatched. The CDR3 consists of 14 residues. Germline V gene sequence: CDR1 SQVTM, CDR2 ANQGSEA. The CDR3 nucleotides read TGCAGCGTAGGACCTGACAGGGCGGACACTGAAGCTTTCTTT. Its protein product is CSVGPDRADTEAFF.

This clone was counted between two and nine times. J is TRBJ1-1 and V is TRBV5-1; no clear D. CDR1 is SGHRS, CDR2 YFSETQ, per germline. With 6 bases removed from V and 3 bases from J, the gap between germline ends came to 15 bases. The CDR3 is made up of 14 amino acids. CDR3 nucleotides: TGCGCCAGCAAGCGCGATAGAGGAGACACTGAAGCTTTCTTT. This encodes CASKRDRGDTEAFF.

The CDR3 nucleotides read TGTGCCAGCAGCGGGGACACAACTGGAAACACCATATATTTT. Its translation: CASSGDTTGNTIYF. V usage is TRBV7-8 and J usage is TRBJ1-3, with D tentatively TRBD1 (6 bases). V lost 5 bases and J lost 2, with 10 bases in between. CDR3 length: 14 residues. Germline values: CDR1 SGHVS, CDR2 FQNEAQ.

CDR3 in DNA: TGTGCCAGCAGTCCCCCTGAGGGGGCCGGGACCCAGTACTTC. It specifies CASSPPEGAGTQYF. The V call is TRBV27, the J call TRBJ2-5; TRBD1 matches at 7 bases. There are 14 residues in the CDR3. Germline V lookup: CDR1 MNHEY, CDR2 SMNVEV (reference sequence). The V gene end was trimmed by 5 bases and the J gene end by 7 bases; junction bases not matched to a gene: 10.

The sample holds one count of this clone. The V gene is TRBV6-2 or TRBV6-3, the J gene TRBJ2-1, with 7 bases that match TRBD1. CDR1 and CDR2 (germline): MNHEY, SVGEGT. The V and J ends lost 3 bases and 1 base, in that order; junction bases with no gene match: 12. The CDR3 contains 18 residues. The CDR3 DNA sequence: TGTGCCAGCAGTTATTTCCCCCTTACAGGGGTGTCCTACAATGAGCAGTTCTTC. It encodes CASSYFPLTGVSYNEQFF.

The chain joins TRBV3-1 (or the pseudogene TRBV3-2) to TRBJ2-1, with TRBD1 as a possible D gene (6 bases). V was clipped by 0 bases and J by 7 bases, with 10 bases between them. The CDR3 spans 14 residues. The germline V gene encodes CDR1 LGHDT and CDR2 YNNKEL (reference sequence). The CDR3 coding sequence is TGTGCCAGCAGCCAAGATTCAAGGGGGAATGAGCAGTTCTTC. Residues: CASSQDSRGNEQFF.

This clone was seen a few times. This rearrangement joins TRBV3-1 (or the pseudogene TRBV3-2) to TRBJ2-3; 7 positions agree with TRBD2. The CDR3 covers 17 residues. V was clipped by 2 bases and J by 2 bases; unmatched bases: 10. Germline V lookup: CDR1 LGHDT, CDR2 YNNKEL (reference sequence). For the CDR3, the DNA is TGTGCCAGCAGCCAATTCGGTGGGGGGGGGACCACAGATACGCAGTATTTT. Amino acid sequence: CASSQFGGGGTTDTQYF.